A few counts support the clone carrying this T cell receptor beta chain. Its specificity is unknown. J lost 3 bases, V lost 2 bases, and 5 bases had no gene match. The CDR3 consists of 14 residues. Germline CDR1 and CDR2: SGDLS and YYNGEE. These data belong to a study of T-cell memory formation after mild COVID-19. cDNA libraries for TCR alpha and TCR beta, carrying sample barcodes and UMIs, came from 5'RACE with constant-segment primers. Each CDR3 protein gets one entry after TCRdb re-called the 5' RACE reads with MiXCR. The top ten clones hold roughly 13% of a sample with about 420,000 distinct CDR3 sequences, 23% of them seen once. Study outcomes and limitations: From day 15 to 85, contracting clones were balanced between CD4 and CD8, whereas later expanders leaned toward CD4+.

Input material: PBMCs or a T cell subset sorted from them (not recorded which). The TCR originated in an adult woman who had mild COVID-19 (a few samples of this study predate the infection). Cell type and time point are not known. The chain recombines TRBV9 with TRBJ2-7, with 7 bases matching TRBD1. This chain's CDR3 is CASSVGDSFYEQYF. The DNA for the CDR3 is TGTGCCAGCAGCGTGGGGGACAGCTTCTACGAGCAGTACTTC.